This record looks at one T cell receptor (beta chain) sequence and its context. CDR3 length: 15 residues. In germline, CDR1 is MNHEY, CDR2 SMNVEV (reference sequence). V gave up 2 bases and J gave up 2 bases; unmatched junction bases: 5. This sample is drawn from a study of shared clonotypes between healthy human individuals. Assay used: immunoSEQ multiplex PCR; TCRdb lists only in-frame clones, some missing. The sample lists roughly 1,000,000 clones, approximately 80% occurring once. Everyone who donated was a Caucasian adult who lived in Nashville, Tennessee. V is TRBV27 and J is TRBJ2-7, with 8 bases aligning to TRBD2. The TCR comes from a man between 18 and 35 years old in good health. Some clones in this sample may be carry-over from other donors' samples. Sequenced: memory CD4+ T cells from PBMCs. Subset: CD45RA-negative fraction. The CDR3 sequence is CASSLSVAGTYEQYF. CDR3 in DNA: TGTGCCAGCAGTTTAAGTGTAGCGGGAACCTACGAGCAGTACTTC.